The 7 T cell receptor beta chains presented below share a single source sample, sequenced in a study of graft-versus-host responses after intestinal transplantation. Their specific antigens are unknown. Assay: immunoSEQ multiplex PCR; the TCRdb copy retains only in-frame clones and omits some. The data show 150,000 or so clones, around 90% seen once. Here the sequenced sample was unstimulated CD4+ T cells sorted from spleen or lymph node cells, taken before intestinal transplant. The source of these receptors is a human donor who received an intestinal transplant.

V usage is TRBV5-5 and J usage is TRBJ1-1; 7 bases line up with TRBD1. This CDR3 comprises 13 residues. CDR1 and CDR2 (germline): SGHKS, YYEKEE (reference sequence). The V and J ends lost 10 bases and 2 bases, in that order; junction bases with no gene match: 8. In nucleotides, the CDR3 is TGTGCCGGCTCAAGACAGGGCAACACTGAAGCTTTCTTT. Encoded protein: CAGSRQGNTEAFF.

The chain employs TRBV19 and TRBJ1-1; D uncertain. This CDR3 spans 14 amino acids. Germline V CDR1 and CDR2: LNHDA, SQIVND (reference sequence). Trimming took 6 bases from V and 0 from J, leaving 11 bases between them. CDR3 bases: TGTGCCAGTAGCCGAGTGAGTATGAACACTGAAGCTTTCTTT. Protein product: CASSRVSMNTEAFF.

This chain joins TRBV15 and TRBJ1-2; D remains ambiguous. This CDR3 is 18 amino acids long. Germline values: CDR1 LNHNV, CDR2 YYDKDF (reference sequence). V gave up 0 bases and J gave up 5 bases, with 22 bases separating them. The CDR3 bases are TGTGCCACCAGCAGAGATTTAGGCAGTCCCACAAATCTTTATGGCTACACCTTC. Encoded protein: CATSRDLGSPTNLYGYTF.

The chain is built from TRBV28 and TRBJ1-1; 7 nucleotides align to TRBD1. The J segment lost 0 bases and the V segment lost 8 bases, leaving 3 bases of the junction unmatched. In germline, CDR1 is MDHEN, CDR2 SYDVKM. The CDR3 covers 13 residues. This CDR3 is CASGDRMNTEAFF. The CDR3 coding sequence is TGTGCCAGCGGGGACAGAATGAACACTGAAGCTTTCTTT.

The rearrangement uses TRBV27 and TRBJ1-1, with no clear D. The germline V and J ends were trimmed by 5 bases and 8 bases, with 9 bases remaining between them. There are 11 residues in the CDR3. CDR1 and CDR2 from the germline V gene are MNHEY and SMNVEV (reference sequence). CDR3: CASSPPREAFF. As DNA, the CDR3 is TGTGCCAGCAGTCCCCCACGAGAAGCTTTCTTT.

This clone is a singleton in its sample. The gene calls are TRBV6-5 and TRBJ1-2; TRBD1 aligns across 7 bases. The ends lost 5 bases at V and 4 bases at J; junction bases unmatched: 1. Germline lookup yields CDR1 MNHEY and CDR2 SVGAGI. The CDR3 has 12 residues. DNA for the CDR3: TGTGCCAGCAGTGGACAGGCCTATGGCTACACCTTC. It translates to CASSGQAYGYTF.

The chain combines TRBV6-5 with TRBJ1-2, with 8 bases that match TRBD1. The CDR3 extends over 15 amino acids. The V and J ends lost 4 bases and 4 bases, in that order; junction bases with no gene match: 8. Germline CDR1 reads MNHEY; CDR2 reads SVGAGI. The CDR3 sequence: CASSFLDRGIYGYTF. In DNA, the CDR3 is TGTGCCAGCAGTTTCCTTGACAGGGGAATCTATGGCTACACCTTC.